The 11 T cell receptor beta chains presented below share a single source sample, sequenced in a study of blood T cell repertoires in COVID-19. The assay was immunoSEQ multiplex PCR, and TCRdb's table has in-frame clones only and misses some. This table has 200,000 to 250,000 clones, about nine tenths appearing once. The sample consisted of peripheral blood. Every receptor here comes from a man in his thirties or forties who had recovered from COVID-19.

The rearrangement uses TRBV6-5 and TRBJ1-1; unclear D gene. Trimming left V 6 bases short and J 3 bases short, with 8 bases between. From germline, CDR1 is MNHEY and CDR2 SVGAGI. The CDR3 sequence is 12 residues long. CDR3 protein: CASSRLDTEAFF. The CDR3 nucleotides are TGTGCCAGCAGCCGGCTAGACACTGAAGCTTTCTTT.

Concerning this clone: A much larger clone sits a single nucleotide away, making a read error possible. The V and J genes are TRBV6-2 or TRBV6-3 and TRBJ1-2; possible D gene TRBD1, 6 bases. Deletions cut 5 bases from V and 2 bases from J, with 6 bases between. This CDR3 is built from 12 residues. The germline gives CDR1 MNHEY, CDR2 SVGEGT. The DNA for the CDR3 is TGTGCCAGCAGTGGACAGAACTATGGCTACACCTTC. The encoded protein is CASSGQNYGYTF.

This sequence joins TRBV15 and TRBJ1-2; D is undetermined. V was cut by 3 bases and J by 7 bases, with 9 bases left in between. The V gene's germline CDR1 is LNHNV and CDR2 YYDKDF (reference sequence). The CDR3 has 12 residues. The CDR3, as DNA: TGTGCCACCAGCAGCCGGGTCGGTGGCTACACCTTC. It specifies CATSSRVGGYTF.

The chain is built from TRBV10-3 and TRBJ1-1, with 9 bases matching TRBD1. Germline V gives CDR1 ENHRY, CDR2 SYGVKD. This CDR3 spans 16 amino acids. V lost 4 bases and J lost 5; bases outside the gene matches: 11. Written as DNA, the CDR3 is TGTGCCATCAGTGGATACCCGGGACAGGGCTATACTGAAGCTTTCTTT. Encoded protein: CAISGYPGQGYTEAFF.

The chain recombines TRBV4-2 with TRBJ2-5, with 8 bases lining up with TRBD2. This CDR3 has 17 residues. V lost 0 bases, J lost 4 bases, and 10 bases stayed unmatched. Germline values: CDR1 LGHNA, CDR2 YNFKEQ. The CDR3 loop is CASSQDGSGAGAETQYF. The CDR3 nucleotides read TGTGCCAGCAGCCAAGATGGTAGCGGGGCAGGGGCAGAGACCCAGTACTTC.

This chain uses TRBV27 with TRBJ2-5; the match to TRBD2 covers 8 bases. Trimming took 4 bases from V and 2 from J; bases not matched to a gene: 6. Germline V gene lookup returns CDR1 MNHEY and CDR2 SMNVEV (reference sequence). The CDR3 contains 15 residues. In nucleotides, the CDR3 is TGTGCCAGCAGTTGGGGCGGGGGGCGACAAGAGACCCAGTACTTC. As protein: CASSWGGGRQETQYF.

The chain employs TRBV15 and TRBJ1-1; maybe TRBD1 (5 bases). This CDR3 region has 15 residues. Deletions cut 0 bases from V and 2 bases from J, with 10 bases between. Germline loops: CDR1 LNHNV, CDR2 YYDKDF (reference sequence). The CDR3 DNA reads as TGTGCCACCAGCAGAGATCGACAGTCCAACACTGAAGCTTTCTTT. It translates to CATSRDRQSNTEAFF.

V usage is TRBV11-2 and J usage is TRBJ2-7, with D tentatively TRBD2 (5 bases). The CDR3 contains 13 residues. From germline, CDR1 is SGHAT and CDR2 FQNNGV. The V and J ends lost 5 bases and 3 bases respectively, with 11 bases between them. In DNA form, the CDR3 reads TGTGCCAGCAGCCCCCACGGGGTCTACGAGCAGTACTTC. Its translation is CASSPHGVYEQYF.

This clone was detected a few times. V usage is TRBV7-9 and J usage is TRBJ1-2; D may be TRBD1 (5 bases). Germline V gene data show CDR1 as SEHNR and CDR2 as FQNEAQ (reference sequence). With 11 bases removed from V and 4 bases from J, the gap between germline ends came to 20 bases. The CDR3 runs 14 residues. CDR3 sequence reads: CAGRPGGTLYGYTF. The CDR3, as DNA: TGTGCCGGCCGCCCGGGAGGGACTCTCTATGGCTACACCTTC.

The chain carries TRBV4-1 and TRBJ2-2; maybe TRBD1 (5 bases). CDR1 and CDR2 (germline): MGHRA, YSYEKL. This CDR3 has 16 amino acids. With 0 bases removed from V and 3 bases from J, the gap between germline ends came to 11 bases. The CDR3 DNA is TGCGCCAGCAGCCAAGAAGGGGTCCCACACACCGGGGAGCTGTTTTTT. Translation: CASSQEGVPHTGELFF.

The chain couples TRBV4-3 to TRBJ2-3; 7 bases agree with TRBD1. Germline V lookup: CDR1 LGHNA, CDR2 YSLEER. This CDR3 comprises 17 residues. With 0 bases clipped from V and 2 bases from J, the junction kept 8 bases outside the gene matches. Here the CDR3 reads CASSQDLGQVFTDTQYF. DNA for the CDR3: TGCGCCAGCAGCCAAGACCTTGGACAGGTATTCACAGATACGCAGTATTTT.